The clone carrying this TCR beta chain was seen only once. Use of 60 Vbeta and 13 Jbeta primers characterized the PCR. The assay was immunoSEQ multiplex PCR, and TCRdb's table has in-frame clones only and misses some. The data show 210,000 or so clones, about 80% seen once. The data belong to a study of cytomegalovirus exposure and HLA in healthy donors. The CDR3 is made up of 14 amino acids. The clonotype comes from a woman in her fifties or sixties in good health and CMV-seropositive. Sequenced material: PBMCs. This sequence joins TRBV21-1 and TRBJ2-3; the D call of TRBD2 is as the table states it, not checked on the DNA. TRBV21-1 is described as a pseudogene. DNA of the CDR3: TGTGCCACCGGACTGGCGGGCGCCACAGATACGCAGTATTTT. The encoded protein is CATGLAGATDTQYF.